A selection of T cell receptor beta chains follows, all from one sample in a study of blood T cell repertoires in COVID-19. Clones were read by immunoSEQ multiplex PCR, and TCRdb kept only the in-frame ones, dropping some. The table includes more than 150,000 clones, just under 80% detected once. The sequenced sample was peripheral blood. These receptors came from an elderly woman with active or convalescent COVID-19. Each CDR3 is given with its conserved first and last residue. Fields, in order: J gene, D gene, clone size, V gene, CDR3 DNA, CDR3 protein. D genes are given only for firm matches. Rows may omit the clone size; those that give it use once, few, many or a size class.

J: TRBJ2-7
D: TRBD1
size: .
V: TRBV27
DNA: TGTGCCAGCAGTCGGACAGGGAGGTTTGGGACCTACGAGCAGTACTTC
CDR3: CASSRTGRFGTYEQYF

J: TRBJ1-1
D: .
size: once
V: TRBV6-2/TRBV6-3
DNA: TGTGCCAGCAGCGAAAGGGAGTCTGGAGCTTTCTTT
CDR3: CASSERESGAFF

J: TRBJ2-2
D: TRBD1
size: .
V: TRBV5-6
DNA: TGTGCCAGCAGCAAACCCGCGACAGGGGTCACCGGGGAGCTGTTTTTT
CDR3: CASSKPATGVTGELFF

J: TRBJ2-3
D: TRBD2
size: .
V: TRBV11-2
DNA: TGTGCCAGCAGCCGAATAAGCGGGGGGAAGGCAGATACGCAGTATTTT
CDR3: CASSRISGGKADTQYF

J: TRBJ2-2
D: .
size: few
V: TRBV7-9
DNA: TGTGCCAGCACCAGAACAGAGGGAGACACCGGGGAGCTGTTTTTT
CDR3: CASTRTEGDTGELFF

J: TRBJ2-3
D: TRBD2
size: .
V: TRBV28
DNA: TGTGCCAGCAGTTCTCCTAGCGGGGGGGCCCGTAATACGCAGTATTTT
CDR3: CASSSPSGGARNTQYF

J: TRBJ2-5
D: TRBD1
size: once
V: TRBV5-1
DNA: TGCGCCAGCAAGGACAGGGGAGGGCAAGAGACCCAGTACTTC
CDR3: CASKDRGGQETQYF

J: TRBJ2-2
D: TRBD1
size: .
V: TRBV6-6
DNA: TGTGCCAGCAGGAGCCGACAGGGAGAGGACACCGGGGAGCTGTTTTTT
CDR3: CASRSRQGEDTGELFF

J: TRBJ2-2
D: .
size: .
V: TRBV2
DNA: TGTGCCACCCAAACTAGCTCCGGGGAGCTGTTTTTT
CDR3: CATQTSSGELFF

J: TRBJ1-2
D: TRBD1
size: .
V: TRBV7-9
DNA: TGTGCCAGCAGCTTAGGGAGCTTTCCGGGACAGGGGATCTATGGCTACACCTTC
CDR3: CASSLGSFPGQGIYGYTF

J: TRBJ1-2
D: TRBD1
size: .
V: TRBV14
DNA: TGTGCCAGCAGCCCCTACAGAGGGACAGGGACGACCAACTATGGCTACACCTTC
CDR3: CASSPYRGTGTTNYGYTF

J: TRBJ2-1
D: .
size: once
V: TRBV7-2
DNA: TGTGCCAGCAGCTTAGCGATGGACTCCGAGCAGTTCTTC
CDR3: CASSLAMDSEQFF

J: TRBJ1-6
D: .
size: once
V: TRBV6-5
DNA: TGTGCCAGCAGAGACAGGAGCTCCTATAATTCACCCCTCCACTTT
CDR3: CASRDRSSYNSPLHF

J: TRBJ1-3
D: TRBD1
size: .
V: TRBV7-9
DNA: TGTGCCAGCAGCCCAATAAACAGGGGCCGCTCTGGAAACACCATATATTTT
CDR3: CASSPINRGRSGNTIYF

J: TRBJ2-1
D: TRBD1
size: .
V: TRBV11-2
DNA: TGTGCCAGCAGCCACCGGGACAGGGGGCCGCATGGGAATGAGCAGTTCTTC
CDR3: CASSHRDRGPHGNEQFF

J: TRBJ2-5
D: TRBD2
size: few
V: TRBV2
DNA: TGTGCCAGCAGTACCGAATGGACTAGCGGACAAGAGACCCAGTACTTC
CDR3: CASSTEWTSGQETQYF

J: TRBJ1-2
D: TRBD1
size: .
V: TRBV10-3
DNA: TGTGCCAAGTCGACAGGGACGGACTATGGCTACACCTTC
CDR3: CAKSTGTDYGYTF

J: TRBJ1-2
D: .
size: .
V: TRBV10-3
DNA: TGTGCCATCAGAACAGGGCACGGCTACACCTTC
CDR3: CAIRTGHGYTF

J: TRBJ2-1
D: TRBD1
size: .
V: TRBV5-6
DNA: TGTGCCAGCAGAGTGATTTCACGCAGGGGGTCCTACAATGAGCAGTTCTTC
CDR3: CASRVISRRGSYNEQFF

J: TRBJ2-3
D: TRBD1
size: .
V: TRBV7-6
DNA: TGTGCCAGCAGCGCGGCGCTTGGGGGACAGGGTACAGATACGCAGTATTTT
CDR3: CASSAALGGQGTDTQYF

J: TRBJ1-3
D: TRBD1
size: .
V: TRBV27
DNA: TGTGCCAGCAGTTCGCGACAGGGGGCGCGAAACACCATATATTTT
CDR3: CASSSRQGARNTIYF

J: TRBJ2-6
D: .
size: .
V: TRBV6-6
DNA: TGTGCCACCGCCCAGGGGCTGACAATTGGGGCCAACGTCCTGACTTTC
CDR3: CATAQGLTIGANVLTF

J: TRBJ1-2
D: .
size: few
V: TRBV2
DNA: TGTGCCAGCAGGGCGACTCCAACCTATGGCTACACCTTC
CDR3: CASRATPTYGYTF

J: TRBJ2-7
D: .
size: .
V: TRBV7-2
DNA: TGTGCCAGCAGCCTATTTGGACTCCCGTTTTCGTACGAGCAGTACTTC
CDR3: CASSLFGLPFSYEQYF

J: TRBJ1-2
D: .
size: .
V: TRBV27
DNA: TGTGCCAGCAGTTTAATGGGACTCAGCTTCTATGGCTACACCTTC
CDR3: CASSLMGLSFYGYTF

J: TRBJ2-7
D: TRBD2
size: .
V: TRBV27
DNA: TGTGCCAGCAGTACCTTGGGGGGGAGCTCCTACGAGCAGTACTTC
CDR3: CASSTLGGSSYEQYF

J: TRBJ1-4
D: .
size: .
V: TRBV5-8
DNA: TGTGCCAGCAGTCCCGCGACTGGCCGTAATGAAAAACTGTTTTTT
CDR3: CASSPATGRNEKLFF

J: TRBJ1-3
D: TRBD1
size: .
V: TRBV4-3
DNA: TGCGCCAGCAGCCCGGACAGGTTATTCCGCCTGTCTGGAAACACCATATATTTT
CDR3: CASSPDRLFRLSGNTIYF

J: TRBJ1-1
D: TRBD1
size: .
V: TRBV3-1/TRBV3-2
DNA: TGTGCCAGCAGCCAGCGGACAGGGGGGTCTTTCTTT
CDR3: CASSQRTGGSFF

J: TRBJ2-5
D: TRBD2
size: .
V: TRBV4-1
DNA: TGCGCCAGCAGCCTCGACGCTAGCGGGGGGGCAGAGACCCAGTACTTC
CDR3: CASSLDASGGAETQYF

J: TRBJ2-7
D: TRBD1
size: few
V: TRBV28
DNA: TGTGCCAGCACCCCCCGACAGGGTACGAAGTACGAGCAGTACTTC
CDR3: CASTPRQGTKYEQYF

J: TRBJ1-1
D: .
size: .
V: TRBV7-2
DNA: TGTGCCAGCAGGTTACAGGCGTCTATGAACACTGAAGCTTTCTTT
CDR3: CASRLQASMNTEAFF